Each of the 19 T cell receptor beta chains below was sequenced from the same sample in a study of OX40 agonist ivuxolimab in advanced cancers. Assay used: immunoSEQ multiplex PCR; TCRdb lists only in-frame clones, some missing. The data hold approximately 44,000 clones, with about 79% observed a single time. The source was CD4+ or CD8+ T cells sorted from blood, collected in a trial of the OX40 agonist ivuxolimab. These receptors originate from an adult with an advanced solid tumor such as melanoma, head and neck, liver or kidney cancer.

This chain connects TRBV6-5 to TRBJ1-1; no reliable D call. The CDR3 is 12 residues long. Germline lookup yields CDR1 MNHEY and CDR2 SVGAGI. V lost 6 bases, J lost 10 bases, and 15 bases lay in between. The DNA for the CDR3 is TGTGCCAGCAGCTCCTCCCTCGAGGGAGCTTTCTTT. Protein: CASSSSLEGAFF.

The chain is built from TRBV18 and TRBJ2-5; D not certain. Looked up from germline, CDR1 is KGHSH and CDR2 is LQKENI. This CDR3 has 15 amino acids. Trimming took off 2 bases at V and 5 bases at J, with 15 bases between the two ends. The CDR3 DNA sequence: TGTGCCAGCTCACCAAAGTTTGTCTCTTTGGAGACCCAGTACTTC. Translated: CASSPKFVSLETQYF.

V is TRBV4-3 and J is TRBJ2-7; 7 bases align to TRBD2. The CDR3 length is 14 residues. Germline V gives CDR1 LGHNA, CDR2 YSLEER. After removal of 4 bases from V and 3 bases from J, the junction contained 6 bases not matched to a gene. The CDR3 region has the DNA TGCGCCAGCAGCCCCGGACTAGGACACTACGAGCAGTACTTC. Translating it yields CASSPGLGHYEQYF.

A single count supports this clone. The genes are TRBV18 and TRBJ2-7; D might be TRBD1 (5 bases). This CDR3 contains 13 residues. In germline, CDR1 is KGHSH, CDR2 LQKENI. V lost 6 bases and J 5 bases, leaving 14 bases between the germline ends. The CDR3 DNA reads as TGTGCCAGCTCGCGGAGCCAAGGGGACGAGCAGTACTTC. Amino acid sequence: CASSRSQGDEQYF.

The chain employs TRBV19 and TRBJ2-6, with TRBD2 matching over 8 bases. CDR1 is LNHDA, CDR2 SQIVND, per germline (reference sequence). The V gene end was trimmed by 6 bases and the J gene end by 4 bases; junction bases not matched to a gene: 5. This CDR3 is 15 amino acids long. The CDR3 sequence: CASRTGGLGANVLTF. The DNA of the CDR3 is TGTGCCAGTAGAACGGGGGGGCTCGGGGCCAACGTCCTGACTTTC.

The chain employs TRBV5-4 and TRBJ1-1; D perhaps matches TRBD1 (6 bases). V was cut by 4 bases and J by 0 bases, with 19 bases left in between. Germline V gives CDR1 SGHNT, CDR2 YYREEE (reference sequence). The CDR3 runs 17 residues. The CDR3 coding sequence is TGTGCCAGCAGCCCCGGGGGGGGGCGAGGTCTGAACACTGAAGCTTTCTTT. This codes for CASSPGGGRGLNTEAFF.

This chain uses TRBV7-2 with TRBJ2-1; D not certain. This CDR3 has 13 residues. V was pared by 2 bases and J by 9 bases, with 11 bases between. Germline assignment: CDR1 SGHTA and CDR2 FQGNSA. This CDR3 reads CASSLTYSTEQFF. The CDR3 nucleotides are TGTGCCAGCAGCTTAACCTATTCGACTGAGCAGTTCTTC. Complete variable domain (other parts from reference TRBV7-2 and TRBJ2-1): GAGVSQSPSNKVTEKGKDVELRCDPISGHTALYWYRQSLGQGLEFLIYFQGNSAPDKSGLPSDRFSAERTGGSVSTLTIQRTQQEDSAVYLCASSLTYSTEQFFGPGTRLTVL.

The chain links TRBV19 to TRBJ2-5; tentative D call: TRBD2 (5 bases). With the DNA end fitting TRBJ2-7 better, the J assignment may be wrong. CDR1 and CDR2 (germline): LNHDA, SQIVND (reference sequence). The CDR3 contains 14 residues. As DNA, the CDR3 is TGTGCCAGTAGTATAAGACGGGGATCCTACGAGCAGTACTTC. Translated: CASSIRRGSYEQYF.

The V call is TRBV5-1, the J call TRBJ2-7, with no clear D. CDR1 is SGHRS, CDR2 YFSETQ, per germline. The V gene lost 0 bases and the J gene lost 4 bases, with 8 bases spanning the gap. CDR3 length equals 13 residues. CDR3 DNA sequence: TGCGCCAGCAGCTTGGACCGCTATTACGAGCAGTACTTC. It yields the protein CASSLDRYYEQYF. The whole variable domain, filled in from reference TRBV5-1 and TRBJ2-7, reads KAGVTQTPRYLIKTRGQQVTLSCSPISGHRSVSWYQQTPGQGLQFLFEYFSETQRNKGNFPGRFSGRQFSNSRSEMNVSTLELGDSALYLCASSLDRYYEQYFGPGTRLTVT.

The chain combines TRBV5-8 with TRBJ2-7, with 11 bases that match TRBD2. CDR1 and CDR2 from the germline V gene are SGHTS and YDEGEE. Germline trimming cut 3 bases from V and 5 bases from J; bases unmatched to any gene: 10. The CDR3 spans 16 residues. CDR3 coding DNA: TGTGCCAGCAGCTCGGGCCTACTAGCGGGGGATCACGAGCAGTACTTC. Amino acids: CASSSGLLAGDHEQYF.

CDR3 bases: TGTGCCAGCAGCTCAAGGGGGAGGGCAGGGGGCGTTTGGTGGAAAGAGACCCAGTACTTC. Translated, it gives CASSSRGRAGGVWWKETQYF. The chain recombines TRBV21-1 with TRBJ2-5; the DNA was not used to check the table's D call, TRBD1. TRBV21-1 is a pseudogene locus. This CDR3 spans 20 amino acids.

The chain is built from TRBV30 and TRBJ1-3; 7 nucleotides match TRBD1. J was trimmed by 0 bases and V by 3 bases; bases with no gene match: 11. Germline-derived CDR1 and CDR2 are GTSNPN and SVGIG (reference sequence). The CDR3 extends over 17 amino acids. The CDR3 nucleotides read TGTGCCTGGAGAAGACAGGGAGCAGCCTCCTCTGGAAACACCATATATTTT. It encodes CAWRRQGAASSGNTIYF.

The chain is built from TRBV13 and TRBJ1-1; tentative D call: TRBD1 (6 bases). Germline lookup yields CDR1 PRHDT and CDR2 FYEKMQ (reference sequence). The V end lost 1 base, the J end lost 0 bases, and 15 bases lay between the germline ends. This CDR3 region has 17 residues. CDR3 DNA sequence: TGTGCCAGCAGCTTAGTCTTGAGGGACACTTTGAACACTGAAGCTTTCTTT. Translating gives CASSLVLRDTLNTEAFF.

The genes are TRBV4-2 and TRBJ2-7; TRBD2 is a possible D gene (7 bases). Deletions cut 5 bases from V and 4 bases from J, with 15 bases between. The CDR3 length is 14 residues. The germline V gene has CDR1 LGHNA and CDR2 YNFKEQ. The CDR3 reads CASSFGGRNYEQYF. For the CDR3, the DNA is TGTGCCAGCAGCTTCGGGGGGCGCAATTACGAGCAGTACTTC.

This chain uses TRBV4-1 with TRBJ1-2; 8 bases are shared with TRBD1. J was trimmed by 4 bases and V by 3 bases; bases with no gene match: 7. In germline, CDR1 is MGHRA, CDR2 YSYEKL. This CDR3 has 15 amino acids. This CDR3 is CASSQVDRETYGYTF. CDR3 nucleotide sequence: TGCGCCAGCAGCCAGGTGGACAGGGAGACCTATGGCTACACCTTC.

The rearrangement joins TRBV19 to TRBJ1-2; D unclear. The CDR3 has 15 amino acids. Trimming removed 5 bases at V and 2 bases at J, with 15 bases between. Germline V gives CDR1 LNHDA, CDR2 SQIVND (reference sequence). DNA for the CDR3: TGTGCCAGTAGTCCAATCTCGACGGCCAACTATGGCTACACCTTC. Translating it yields CASSPISTANYGYTF.

V and J are TRBV30 and TRBJ1-6, with 9 bases that match TRBD1. Germline V gene lookup returns CDR1 GTSNPN and CDR2 SVGIG (reference sequence). The CDR3 runs to 16 residues. The V and J ends lost 2 bases and 9 bases, in that order; junction bases with no gene match: 11. The CDR3 region is CAWSFNRGRGGSPLHF. CDR3 in DNA: TGTGCCTGGAGTTTTAACAGGGGGCGAGGTGGTTCACCCCTCCACTTT.

This rearrangement joins TRBV5-1 to TRBJ2-3, with D tentatively TRBD2 (6 bases). Germline CDR1 SGHRS, CDR2 YFSETQ. This CDR3 has 14 amino acids. V was cut by 4 bases and J by 6 bases, with 15 bases left in between. CDR3 DNA sequence: TGCGCCAGCAGCGGAGGGCCAGCAGCCGATACGCAGTATTTT. Translated, it gives CASSGGPAADTQYF.

CDR3 amino acids: CASSLPSGRLYGYTF. CDR3 in DNA: TGTGCCAGCAGCTTGCCCTCGGGACGTCTCTATGGCTACACCTTC. This chain links TRBV11-2 with TRBJ1-2; tentative D call: TRBD1 (5 bases). V dropped 3 bases and J dropped 4 bases, with 15 bases sitting between them. The CDR3 is 15 residues long. Per the germline V gene, CDR1 is SGHAT and CDR2 is FQNNGV.